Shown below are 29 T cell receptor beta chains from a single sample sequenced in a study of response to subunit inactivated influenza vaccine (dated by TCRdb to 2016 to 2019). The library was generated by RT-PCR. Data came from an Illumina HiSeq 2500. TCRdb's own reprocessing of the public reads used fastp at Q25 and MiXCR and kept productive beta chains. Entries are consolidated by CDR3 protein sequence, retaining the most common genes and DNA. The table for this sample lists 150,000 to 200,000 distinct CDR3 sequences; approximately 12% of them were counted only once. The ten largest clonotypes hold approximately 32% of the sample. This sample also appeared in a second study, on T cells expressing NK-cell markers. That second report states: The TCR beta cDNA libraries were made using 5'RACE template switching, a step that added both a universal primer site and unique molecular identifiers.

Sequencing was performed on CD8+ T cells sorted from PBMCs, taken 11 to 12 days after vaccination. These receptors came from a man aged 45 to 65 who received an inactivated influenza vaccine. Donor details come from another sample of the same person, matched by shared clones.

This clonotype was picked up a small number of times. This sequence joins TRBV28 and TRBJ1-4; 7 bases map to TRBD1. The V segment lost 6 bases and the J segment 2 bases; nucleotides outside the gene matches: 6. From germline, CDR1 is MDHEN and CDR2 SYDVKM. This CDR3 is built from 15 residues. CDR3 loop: CASRPTGYTNEKLFF. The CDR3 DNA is TGTGCCAGCAGGCCGACAGGGTACACTAATGAAAAACTGTTTTTT.

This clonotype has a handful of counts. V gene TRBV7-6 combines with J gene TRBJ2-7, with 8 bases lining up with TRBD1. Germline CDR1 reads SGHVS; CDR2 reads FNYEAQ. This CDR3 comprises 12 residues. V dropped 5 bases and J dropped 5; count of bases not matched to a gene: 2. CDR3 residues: CASSIQGDEQYF. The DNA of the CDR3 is TGTGCCAGCAGCATACAGGGGGACGAGCAGTACTTC.

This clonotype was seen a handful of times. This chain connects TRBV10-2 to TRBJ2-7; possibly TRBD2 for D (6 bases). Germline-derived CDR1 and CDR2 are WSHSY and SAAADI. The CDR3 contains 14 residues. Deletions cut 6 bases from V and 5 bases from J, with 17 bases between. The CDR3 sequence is CASSDPGDKNEQYF. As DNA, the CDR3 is TGCGCCAGCAGCGACCCGGGAGACAAGAACGAGCAGTACTTC.

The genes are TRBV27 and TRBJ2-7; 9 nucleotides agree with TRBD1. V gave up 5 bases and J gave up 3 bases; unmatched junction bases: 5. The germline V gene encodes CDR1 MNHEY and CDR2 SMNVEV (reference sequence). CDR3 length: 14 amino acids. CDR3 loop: CASSKQGAYYEQYF. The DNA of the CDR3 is TGTGCCAGCAGTAAACAGGGGGCCTACTACGAGCAGTACTTC.

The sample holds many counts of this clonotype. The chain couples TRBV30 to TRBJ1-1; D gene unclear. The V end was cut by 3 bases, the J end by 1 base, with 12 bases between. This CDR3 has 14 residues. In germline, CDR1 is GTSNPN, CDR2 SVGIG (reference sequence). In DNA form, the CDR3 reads TGTGCCTGGAGGGTGGATTGGGGGAACACTGAAGCTTTCTTT. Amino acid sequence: CAWRVDWGNTEAFF.

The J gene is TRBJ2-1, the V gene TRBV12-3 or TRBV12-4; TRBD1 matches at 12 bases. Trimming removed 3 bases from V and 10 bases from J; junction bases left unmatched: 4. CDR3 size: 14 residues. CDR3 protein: CASSFGTGGLEQFF. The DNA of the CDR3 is TGTGCCAGCAGTTTCGGGACAGGGGGCTTGGAGCAGTTCTTC.

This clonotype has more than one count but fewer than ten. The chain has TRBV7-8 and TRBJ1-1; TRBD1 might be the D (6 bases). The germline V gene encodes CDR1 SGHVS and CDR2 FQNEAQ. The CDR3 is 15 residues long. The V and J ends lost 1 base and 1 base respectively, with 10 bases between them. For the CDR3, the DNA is TGTGCCAGCAGCTTAGTGGGGGCAACGAACACTGAAGCTTTCTTT. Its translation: CASSLVGATNTEAFF.

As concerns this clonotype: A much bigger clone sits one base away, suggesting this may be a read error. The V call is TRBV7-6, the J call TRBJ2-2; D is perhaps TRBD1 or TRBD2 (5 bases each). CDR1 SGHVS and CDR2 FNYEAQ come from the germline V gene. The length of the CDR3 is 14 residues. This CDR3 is CASSLIQNTGALFF. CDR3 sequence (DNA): TGTGCCAGCAGCTTAATACAAAACACCGGGGCGCTGTTTTTT.

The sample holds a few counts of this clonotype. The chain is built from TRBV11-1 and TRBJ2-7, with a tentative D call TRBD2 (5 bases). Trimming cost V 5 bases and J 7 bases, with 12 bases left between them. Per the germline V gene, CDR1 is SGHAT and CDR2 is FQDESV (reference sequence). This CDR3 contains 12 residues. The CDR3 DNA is TGTGCCAGCAGCCCACTTCGCGGGGAGCAGTACTTC. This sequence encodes CASSPLRGEQYF.

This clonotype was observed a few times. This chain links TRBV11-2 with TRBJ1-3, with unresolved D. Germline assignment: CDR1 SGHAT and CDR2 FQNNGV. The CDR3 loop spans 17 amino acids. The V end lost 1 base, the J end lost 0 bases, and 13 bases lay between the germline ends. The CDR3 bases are TGTGCCAGCAGCTTAGTCAGTTGGCCTGACTCTGGAAACACCATATATTTT. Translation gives CASSLVSWPDSGNTIYF.

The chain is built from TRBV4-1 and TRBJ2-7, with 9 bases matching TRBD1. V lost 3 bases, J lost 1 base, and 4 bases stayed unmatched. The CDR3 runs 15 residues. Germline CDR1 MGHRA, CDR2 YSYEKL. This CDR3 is CASSQFGTGSYEQYF. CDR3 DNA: TGCGCCAGCAGCCAGTTTGGGACAGGGTCCTACGAGCAGTACTTC.

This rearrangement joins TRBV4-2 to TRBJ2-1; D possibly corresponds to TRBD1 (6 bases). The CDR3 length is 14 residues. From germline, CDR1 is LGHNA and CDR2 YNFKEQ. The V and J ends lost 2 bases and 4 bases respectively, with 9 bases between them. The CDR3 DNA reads TGTGCCAGCAGCCAAACGACAGGTTACAATGAGCAGTTCTTC. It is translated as CASSQTTGYNEQFF.

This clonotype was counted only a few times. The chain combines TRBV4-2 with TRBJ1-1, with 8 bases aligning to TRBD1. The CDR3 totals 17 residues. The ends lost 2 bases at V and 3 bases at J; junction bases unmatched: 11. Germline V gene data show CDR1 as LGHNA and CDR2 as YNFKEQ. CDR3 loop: CASSQPYTTGGDTEAFF. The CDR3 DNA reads TGTGCCAGCAGCCAACCCTATACTACAGGGGGAGACACTGAAGCTTTCTTT.

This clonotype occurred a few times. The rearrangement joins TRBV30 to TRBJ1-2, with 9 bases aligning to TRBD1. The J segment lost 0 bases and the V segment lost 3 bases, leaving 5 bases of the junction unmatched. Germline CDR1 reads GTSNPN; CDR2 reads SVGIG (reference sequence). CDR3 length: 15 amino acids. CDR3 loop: CAWRPGQGANYGYTF. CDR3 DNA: TGTGCCTGGAGGCCGGGACAGGGAGCTAACTATGGCTACACCTTC.

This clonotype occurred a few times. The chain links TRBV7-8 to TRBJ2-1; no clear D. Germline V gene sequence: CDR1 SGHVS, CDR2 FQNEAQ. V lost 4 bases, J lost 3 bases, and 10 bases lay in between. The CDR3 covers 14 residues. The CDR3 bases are TGTGCCAGCAGCTACTTGACGGACTACAATGAGCAGTTCTTC. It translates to CASSYLTDYNEQFF.

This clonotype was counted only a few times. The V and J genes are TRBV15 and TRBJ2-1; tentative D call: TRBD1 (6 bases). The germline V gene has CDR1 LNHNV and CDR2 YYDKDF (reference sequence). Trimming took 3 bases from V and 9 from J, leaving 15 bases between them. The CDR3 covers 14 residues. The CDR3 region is CATSSQELGGEQFF. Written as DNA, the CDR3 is TGTGCCACCAGCAGCCAAGAGTTAGGGGGTGAGCAGTTCTTC.

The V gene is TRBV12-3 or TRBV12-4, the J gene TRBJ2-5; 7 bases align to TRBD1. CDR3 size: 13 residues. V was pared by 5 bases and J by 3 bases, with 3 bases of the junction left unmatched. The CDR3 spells CASSATGEETQYF. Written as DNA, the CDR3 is TGTGCCAGCAGTGCAACAGGGGAAGAGACCCAGTACTTC.

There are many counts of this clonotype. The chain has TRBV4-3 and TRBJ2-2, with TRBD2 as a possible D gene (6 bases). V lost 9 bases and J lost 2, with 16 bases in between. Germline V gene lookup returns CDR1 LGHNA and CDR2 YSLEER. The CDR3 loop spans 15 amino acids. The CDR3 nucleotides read TGCGCCAGTAACGGGGGTTACCTAAACACCGGGGAGCTGTTTTTT. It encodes CASNGGYLNTGELFF.

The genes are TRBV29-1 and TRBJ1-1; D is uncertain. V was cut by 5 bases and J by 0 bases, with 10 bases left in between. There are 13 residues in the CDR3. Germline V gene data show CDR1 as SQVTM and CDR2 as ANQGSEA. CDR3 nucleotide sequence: TGCAGCGTTTCGGAAGGGTTGAACACTGAAGCTTTCTTT. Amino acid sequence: CSVSEGLNTEAFF. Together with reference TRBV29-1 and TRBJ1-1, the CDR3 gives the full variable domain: SAVISQKPSRDICQRGTSLTIQCQVDSQVTMMFWYRQQPGQSLTLIATANQGSEATYESGFVIDKFPISRPNLTFSTLTVSNMSPEDSSIYLCSVSEGLNTEAFFGQGTRLTVV.

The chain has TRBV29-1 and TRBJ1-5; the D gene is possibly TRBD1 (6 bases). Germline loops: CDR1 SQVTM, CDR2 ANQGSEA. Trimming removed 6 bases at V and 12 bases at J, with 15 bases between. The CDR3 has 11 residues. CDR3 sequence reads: CSVLGGGVQHF. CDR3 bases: TGCAGCGTCCTAGGGGGGGGGGTCCAGCATTTT.

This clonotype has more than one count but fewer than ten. The DNA for the CDR3 is TGTGCCACCAGCAGAGATTTCCCGGGACAGGGTTTGACTGAAGCTTTCTTT. Encoded protein: CATSRDFPGQGLTEAFF. This chain uses TRBV15 with TRBJ1-1; 9 positions agree with TRBD1. V shed 0 bases and J 5 bases; nucleotides not matched to a gene: 10. Germline loops: CDR1 LNHNV, CDR2 YYDKDF (reference sequence). The CDR3 has 17 residues.

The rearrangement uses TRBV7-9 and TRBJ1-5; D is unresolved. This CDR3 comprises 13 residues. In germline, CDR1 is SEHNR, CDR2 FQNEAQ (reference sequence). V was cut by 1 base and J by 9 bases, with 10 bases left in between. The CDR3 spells CASSLGGKGPQHF. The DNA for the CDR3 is TGTGCCAGCAGCTTAGGAGGCAAGGGGCCCCAGCATTTT.

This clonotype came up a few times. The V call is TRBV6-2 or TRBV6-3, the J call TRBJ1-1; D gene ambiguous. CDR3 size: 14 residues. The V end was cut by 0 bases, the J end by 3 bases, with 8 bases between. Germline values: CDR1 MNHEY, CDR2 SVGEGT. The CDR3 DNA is TGTGCCAGCAGTTACTCGACCGGGGACACTGAAGCTTTCTTT. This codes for CASSYSTGDTEAFF.

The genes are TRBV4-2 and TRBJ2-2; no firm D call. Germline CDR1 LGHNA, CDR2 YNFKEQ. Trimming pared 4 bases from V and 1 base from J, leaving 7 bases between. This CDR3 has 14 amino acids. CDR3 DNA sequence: TGTGCCAGCAGCCCATCCGTGAACACCGGGGAGCTGTTTTTT. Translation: CASSPSVNTGELFF.

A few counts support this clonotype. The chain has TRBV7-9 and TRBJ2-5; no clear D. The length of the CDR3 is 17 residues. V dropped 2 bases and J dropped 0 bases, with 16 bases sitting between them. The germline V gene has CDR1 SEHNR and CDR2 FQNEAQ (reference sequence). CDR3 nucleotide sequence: TGTGCCAGCAGCTTATTAGTCGAGTCCTTTTACCAAGAGACCCAGTACTTC. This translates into CASSLLVESFYQETQYF.

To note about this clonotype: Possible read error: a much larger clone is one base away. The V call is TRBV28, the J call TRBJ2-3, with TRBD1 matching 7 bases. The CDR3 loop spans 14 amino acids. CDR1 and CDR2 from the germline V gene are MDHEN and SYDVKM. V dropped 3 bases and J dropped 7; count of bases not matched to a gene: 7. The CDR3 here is CASSFSDRTYTQYF. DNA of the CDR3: TGTGCCAGCAGTTTTTCGGACAGGACATATACGCAGTATTTT.

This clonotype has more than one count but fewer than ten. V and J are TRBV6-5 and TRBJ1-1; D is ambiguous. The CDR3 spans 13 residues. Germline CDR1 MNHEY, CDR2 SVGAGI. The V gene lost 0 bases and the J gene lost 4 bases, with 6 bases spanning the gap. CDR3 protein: CASSYSASTEAFF. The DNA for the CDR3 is TGTGCCAGCAGTTACTCGGCGAGCACTGAAGCTTTCTTT.

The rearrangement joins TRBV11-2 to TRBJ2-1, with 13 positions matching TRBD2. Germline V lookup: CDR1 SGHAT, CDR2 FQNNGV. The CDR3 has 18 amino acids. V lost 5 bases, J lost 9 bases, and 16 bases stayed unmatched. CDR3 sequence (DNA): TGTGCCAGCAGCCTCTCAACGGGACTAGCGGGAAAACGGGGTGAGCAGTTCTTC. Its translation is CASSLSTGLAGKRGEQFF.

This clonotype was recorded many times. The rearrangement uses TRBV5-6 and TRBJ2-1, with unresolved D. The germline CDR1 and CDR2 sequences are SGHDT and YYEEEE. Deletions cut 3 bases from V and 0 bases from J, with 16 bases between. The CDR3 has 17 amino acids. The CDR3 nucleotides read TGTGCCAGCAGCTCTCAGACCGGCCCCTCCTCCTACAATGAGCAGTTCTTC. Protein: CASSSQTGPSSYNEQFF.